The 15 T cell receptor beta chains in this list originate from one sample, sequenced in a study of brain metastases from non-small cell lung cancer. The protocol was immunoSEQ multiplex PCR, while the TCRdb copy is restricted to in-frame clones and leaves out a portion. The sample holds 3,000 to 4,000 clones, about 80% seen once. Material: tissue from a brain metastasis. The receptors stem from a donor over 35 with non-small cell lung cancer.

Details on this clone: Other nucleotide sequences in the sample specify the same CDR3. The genes are TRBV7-2 and TRBJ1-2, with D perhaps matching TRBD1 (6 bases). Between the trimmed V and J ends, which lost 0 bases and 4 bases, there was a span of 18 bases. The CDR3 extends over 17 amino acids. The germline gives CDR1 SGHTA, CDR2 FQGNSA. CDR3 nucleotide sequence: TGTGCCAGCAGCTTAGCCGGGACAAAGGTAAACGGCTATGGCTACACCTTC. Amino acids: CASSLAGTKVNGYGYTF.

DNA for the CDR3: TGTGCCAGCAGCGTGAGCGGGGGGGCTCCGGATACGCAGTATTTT. Its translation: CASSVSGGAPDTQYF. The chain couples TRBV7-3 to TRBJ2-3; 10 bases line up with TRBD2. V dropped 5 bases and J dropped 6; count of bases not matched to a gene: 8. CDR1 and CDR2 (germline): SGHTA, FQGTGA. The CDR3 has 15 residues.

About this clone itself: Being one base from a much bigger clone, this may be a read error. The J gene is TRBJ2-7, the V gene TRBV5-6; 7 positions match TRBD1. CDR3 size: 15 residues. Germline V lookup: CDR1 SGHDT, CDR2 YYEEEE. Here the CDR3 DNA reads TGTGCCAGCAGCACCGGGACAGCTGCCCCCTACAAGCAGTACTTC. Residues: CASSTGTAAPYKQYF.

CDR3 protein: CASIIRGANQPQHF. As DNA, the CDR3 is TGTGCCAGCATAATACGGGGGGCCAATCAGCCCCAGCATTTT. The chain carries TRBV6-4 and TRBJ1-5; weak D call: TRBD1 (6 bases). Germline CDR1 MRHNA, CDR2 SNTAGT. Deletions cut 7 bases from V and 3 bases from J, with 13 bases between. The CDR3 contains 14 residues.

The chain carries TRBV29-1 and TRBJ1-5, with TRBD1 matching over 9 bases. Germline V gives CDR1 SQVTM, CDR2 ANQGSEA. The V segment lost 7 bases and the J segment 6 bases; nucleotides outside the gene matches: 7. The CDR3 loop spans 13 amino acids. CDR3 in DNA: TGCAGCGCTGTCACAGGGGGCAGTCAGCCCCAGCATTTT. Translated, it gives CSAVTGGSQPQHF.

On this clone: An end of the junction differs from the germline gene, which may be a read error. Additional DNA sequences in this sample encode the identical CDR3. The rearrangement links TRBV6-1 to TRBJ1-5; D remains unclear. The CDR3 spans 12 residues. Germline CDR1 reads MNHNS; CDR2 reads SASEGT. The chain's CDR3 is CASSEVGQPQHF. DNA of the CDR3: TGTGCCAGCAGTGAAGTGGGTCAGCCTCAGCATTTT.

This chain joins TRBV5-4 and TRBJ1-6; 11 nucleotides match TRBD1. The J segment lost 6 bases and the V segment lost 4 bases, leaving 6 bases of the junction unmatched. The CDR3 is 16 amino acids. CDR1 and CDR2 (germline): SGHNT, YYREEE (reference sequence). Written as DNA, the CDR3 is TGTGCCAGCAGCCCCGGACAGGGGGCTTTTAATTCACCCCTCCACTTT. It is translated as CASSPGQGAFNSPLHF.

This clone was seen a single time. The chain couples TRBV6-1 to TRBJ2-5; D gene unclear. In germline, CDR1 is MNHNS, CDR2 SASEGT. V gave up 2 bases and J gave up 5 bases, with 15 bases separating them. The CDR3 contains 15 residues. The CDR3 DNA follows: TGTGCCAGCAGTGAAATAGGGCTAGTTGCGGAGACCCAGTACTTC. Translation gives CASSEIGLVAETQYF.

This clone was counted between two and nine times. This chain joins TRBV19 and TRBJ2-6; 8 positions match TRBD1. This CDR3 has 16 residues. CDR1 is LNHDA, CDR2 SQIVND, per germline (reference sequence). Germline trimming cut 4 bases from V and 2 bases from J; bases unmatched to any gene: 4. Here the CDR3 reads CASSTRTGTGANVLTF. DNA of the CDR3: TGTGCCAGTAGTACCCGGACAGGGACTGGGGCCAACGTCCTGACTTTC.

The rearrangement uses TRBV6-5 and TRBJ1-2; D is perhaps TRBD1 (5 bases). The CDR3 consists of 12 residues. V was shortened by 7 bases and J by 6 bases, with 12 bases between the two germline ends. Germline V CDR1 and CDR2: MNHEY, SVGAGI. The CDR3 bases are TGTGCCAGCAATACCGGAGGGGATGGCTACACCTTC. Its protein is CASNTGGDGYTF.

The J gene is TRBJ1-2, the V gene TRBV6-2 or TRBV6-3; weak D call: TRBD1 (5 bases). Germline CDR1 reads MNHEY; CDR2 reads SVGEGT. Trimming stripped 2 bases from V and 13 bases from J, with 11 bases between. This CDR3 comprises 11 residues. The CDR3: CASSYDRLVTF. The CDR3 DNA reads TGTGCCAGCAGTTACGACAGATTAGTCACCTTC.

This clone was detected only a few times. The chain links TRBV5-1 to TRBJ2-5; 8 bases fit TRBD2. The CDR3 has 15 residues. CDR1 and CDR2 from the germline V gene are SGHRS and YFSETQ. With 0 bases clipped from V and 1 base from J, the junction kept 2 bases outside the gene matches. The CDR3 spells CASSLEGLVQETQYF. Written as DNA, the CDR3 is TGCGCCAGCAGCTTGGAGGGACTAGTCCAAGAGACCCAGTACTTC.

The gene calls are TRBV6-1 and TRBJ1-2; 7 bases fit TRBD1. The CDR3 runs to 14 residues. V lost 3 bases, J lost 7 bases, and 8 bases stayed unmatched. CDR1 is MNHNS and CDR2 is SASEGT in the germline V gene. The CDR3 sequence: CASSEGTAHGGYTF. DNA for the CDR3: TGTGCCAGCAGTGAGGGGACAGCGCACGGTGGCTACACCTTC.

To note about this clone: A much larger clone differs from this one at a single base, so this may be a read error. CDR3 sequence: CATSSRGKTEAFF. The CDR3 bases are TGTGCCACCAGCAGCCGAGGGAAGACTGAAGCTTTCTTT. The chain uses TRBV15 and TRBJ1-1; D is uncertain. Germline-derived CDR1 and CDR2 are LNHNV and YYDKDF (reference sequence). The CDR3 spans 13 residues. V was trimmed by 3 bases and J by 5 bases, leaving 10 bases between them.

The chain carries TRBV10-2 and TRBJ1-1; D gene ambiguous. CDR3 length equals 12 residues. Germline assignment: CDR1 WSHSY and CDR2 SAAADI. Trimming shortened V by 5 bases and J by 0 bases, and 4 bases separated the two germline ends. In nucleotides, the CDR3 is TGCGCCAGCAGTTTTATGAACACTGAAGCTTTCTTT. Translation gives CASSFMNTEAFF.